This T cell receptor (beta chain) was sequenced for a study of T cells after yellow fever vaccination. TCRdb recomputed calls from the 5' RACE reads with MiXCR, one row per CDR3 protein. The data contain 110,000 to 150,000 distinct CDR3 sequences, approximately 6.6% of them singletons. Study observations and caveats: Most clones from primary vaccination were detected again post-booster (around 96% CD4, about 88% CD8).

The sample holds many counts of this clonotype. Its antigen is not identified. Germline CDR1 is MGHDK and CDR2 is SYGVNS. Unmatched junction bases numbered 5, after V lost 2 bases and J lost 6 bases. The CDR3 has 14 residues. This chain joins TRBV25-1 and TRBJ2-3; 7 nucleotides align to TRBD2. Sequencing was performed on CD4+ T cells sorted from PBMCs, taken 10 days after the yellow fever booster vaccination. The source of this sequence is a man aged 30 to 39 who received the YFV17D yellow fever vaccine. The CDR3: CASSEETSSDTQYF. CDR3 nucleotides: TGTGCCAGCAGTGAAGAGACTAGCAGTGATACGCAGTATTTT.